The clone carrying this T cell receptor (beta chain) was found a few times. The antigen is not known. The source of the sample is a study of cytomegalovirus exposure and HLA in healthy donors. Notes on the study in general: Most likely, a cluster of highly shared sequence variants arose as a sequencing artifact. Reports indicated that the classifier achieved high specificity and sensitivity in diagnosing cytomegalovirus status.

PCR primers comprised 60 Vbeta and 13 Jbeta primers. Using immunoSEQ multiplex PCR, the repertoire was profiled, and TCRdb retains in-frame clones only, with some absent. The sample contains 200,000 to 250,000 clones, 82% of which appear only once. Trimming stripped 6 bases from V and 5 bases from J, with 10 bases between. This CDR3 contains 12 residues. Germline CDR1 reads MNHEY; CDR2 reads SVGAGI. This chain joins TRBV6-5 and TRBJ1-2; a weak D match, TRBD1 (5 bases). The sequencing sample was made of PBMCs. This TCR came from a woman between 35 and 50 years old in good health and CMV-seropositive. This CDR3 reads CASRGQEYGYTF. The CDR3 nucleotides read TGTGCCAGCAGGGGGCAGGAATATGGCTACACCTTC.